These T cell receptor beta chains were read from a single sample in a study of cytomegalovirus exposure and HLA in healthy donors. The data were produced by immunoSEQ multiplex PCR, yet TCRdb's version contains in-frame clones alone and is incomplete. The table has some 270,000 clones, nearly 95% seen once. Specimen: PBMCs. The receptors come from a girl aged 2-10 years in good health and CMV-seronegative. CDR3s leave out the opening cysteine and the closing phenylalanine or tryptophan. The order of the fields is J gene, V gene, CDR3 protein.

TRBJ2-1 TRBV14 ASSRRSGTVGLEQF
TRBJ1-3 TRBV6-1 ASARSRNTIY
TRBJ2-3 TRBV4-1 ASSQDRDSGDSTDTQY
TRBJ2-2 TRBV29-1 SVERQANTGELF
TRBJ2-7 TRBV19 ASSIGGQGSYEQY
TRBJ2-5 TRBV4-1 ASSQAGTSGARKETQY
TRBJ2-5 TRBV11-2 ASSLGRGQQETQY
TRBJ2-7 TRBV7-9 SSSLVGAYEQY
TRBJ2-1 TRBV27 ASSPGTSGGFNEQF
TRBJ1-4 TRBV18 ASSPQIPTGSGGLDEKLF
TRBJ2-1 TRBV6-6 ASSYYPVGARYEQF
TRBJ2-3 TRBV5-1 ASSLTGGGPDTQY
TRBJ1-1 TRBV7-9 ASSFLPGQGADTEAF
TRBJ2-1 TRBV20-1 SADQVNEQF
TRBJ1-2 TRBV6-1 ASRISGTGDYGYT
TRBJ1-5 TRBV2 ASSEARRDGNQPQH
TRBJ2-7 TRBV2 ASRDIHEQY
TRBJ1-1 TRBV4-2 ASSPRGSTEAF
TRBJ2-7 TRBV15 ATSRADGGPSYEQY
TRBJ2-6 TRBV29-1 SVYGTRAGGANVLT
TRBJ1-1 TRBV7-2 ASSFQGMNTEAF
TRBJ1-5 TRBV9 ASSLTGGPNQPQH
TRBJ2-3 TRBV7-2 ASSPRTSGGLDTQY
TRBJ1-1 TRBV5-6 ASSPGQGFTEAF
TRBJ1-6 TRBV30 AWTQGSNSPLH
TRBJ2-1 TRBV29-1 SVAGTGYNEQF
TRBJ2-1 TRBV5-6 ASSLLAGGPYEQF
TRBJ2-7 TRBV30 AWSTGGQGRY
TRBJ2-1 TRBV6-5 ASSYAGVAYNEQF
TRBJ2-7 TRBV6-4 ASSDEWTGALGEQY
TRBJ1-5 TRBV27 ASSLWGTGVNSNQPQH
TRBJ1-2 TRBV11-2 ASSLEHSSNYGYT
TRBJ2-5 TRBV30 AWSVGPGGGAETQY
TRBJ2-5 TRBV28 ASRYRTSGQETQY
TRBJ2-1 TRBV7-8 ASSPRGRTSGSINEQF
TRBJ1-2 TRBV5-4 ASSLASKLNYGYT
TRBJ2-7 TRBV21-1 ASSKVGSGGTYEQY
TRBJ2-4 TRBV7-9 ASSPREVRRQAKNIQY
TRBJ1-2 TRBV29-1 SVEASLGGYT
TRBJ1-2 TRBV6-5 ASSTGTGRGYT
TRBJ2-7 TRBV25-1 ASSEGPLSYEQY
TRBJ2-3 TRBV5-6 ASRSDRLLTDTQY
TRBJ2-1 TRBV29-1 SVGGLADYNEQF
TRBJ1-2 TRBV4-2 ASSSDPRGMDGYT
TRBJ2-7 TRBV25-1 ASSELTSGDPGEYEQY
TRBJ2-5 TRBV7-3 ASSLTYGGGAPETQY
NA TRBV6-5 ASSFSGTGRRYEQY
TRBJ2-3 TRBV7-6 ASSLSGTSFTDTQY
TRBJ2-5 TRBV6-5 ASKLVVAYQETQY
TRBJ1-3 TRBV30 AWSRASGNTIY
TRBJ1-2 TRBV19 ASSPPGQVSGGYT
TRBJ1-2 TRBV6-1 ASRGTLYGYT
TRBJ2-1 TRBV27 ASSLGLGSGEQF
TRBJ1-6 TRBV28 ASSLWGQGYNSPLH
TRBJ1-2 TRBV30 AWSLTTGTGASGYT
TRBJ1-2 TRBV11-2 ASSRGQPRTNYGYT